Given below is one TCR beta chain in context. Its target is unknown. These data belong to a study of graft-versus-host responses after intestinal transplantation. Clones were read by immunoSEQ multiplex PCR, and TCRdb kept only the in-frame ones, dropping some. Of 80,000 to 95,000 clones in the sample, approximately 94% were seen once. Germline CDR1 is WSHSY and CDR2 is SAAADI. The V segment lost 8 bases and the J segment 7 bases; nucleotides outside the gene matches: 12. The CDR3 covers 15 residues. The receptor was derived from a human donor who received an intestinal transplant. The sequences come from unstimulated CD8+ T cells sorted from spleen or lymph node cells, collected before intestinal transplant. The chain carries TRBV10-2 and TRBJ2-1; 9 nucleotides line up with TRBD2. CDR3 DNA: TGCGCCAGCTGGAGCGGGGGGAATCCCAGGAATGAGCAGTTCTTC. This encodes CASWSGGNPRNEQFF.